This note documents a single TCR beta chain sequence. Assay used: immunoSEQ multiplex PCR; TCRdb lists only in-frame clones, some missing. The sample carries around 16,000 clones, around four fifths recorded once. Trimming took 3 bases from V and 14 from J, leaving 17 bases between them. From germline, CDR1 is SGHRS and CDR2 YFSETQ. This CDR3 comprises 12 residues. This sample stems from a study of blood T cell repertoires in COVID-19. The sample comprised peripheral blood. The origin of this receptor is a man older than 75 with active or convalescent COVID-19. The rearrangement uses TRBV5-1 and TRBJ1-2; D is possibly TRBD1 (6 bases). CDR3: CASSYGQYAATF. In DNA, the CDR3 is TGCGCCAGCAGCTATGGACAGTACGCCGCTACCTTC. Filled out from reference TRBV5-1 and TRBJ1-2, the complete variable domain reads KAGVTQTPRYLIKTRGQQVTLSCSPISGHRSVSWYQQTPGQGLQFLFEYFSETQRNKGNFPGRFSGRQFSNSRSEMNVSTLELGDSALYLCASSYGQYAATFGSGTRLTVV.